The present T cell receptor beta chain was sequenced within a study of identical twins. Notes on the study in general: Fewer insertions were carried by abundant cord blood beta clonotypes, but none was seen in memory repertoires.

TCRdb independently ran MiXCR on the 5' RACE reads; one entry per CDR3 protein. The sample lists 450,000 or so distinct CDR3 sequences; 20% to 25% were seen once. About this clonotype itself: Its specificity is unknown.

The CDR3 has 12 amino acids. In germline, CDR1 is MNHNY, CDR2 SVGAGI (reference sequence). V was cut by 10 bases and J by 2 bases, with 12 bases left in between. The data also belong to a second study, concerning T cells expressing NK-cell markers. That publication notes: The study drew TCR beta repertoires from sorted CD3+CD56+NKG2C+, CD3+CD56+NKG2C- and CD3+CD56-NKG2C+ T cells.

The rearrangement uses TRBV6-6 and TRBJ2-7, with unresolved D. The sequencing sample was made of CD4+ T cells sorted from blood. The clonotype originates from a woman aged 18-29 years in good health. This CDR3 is CATFGTTYEQYF. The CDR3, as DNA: TGTGCCACATTCGGAACGACCTACGAGCAGTACTTC.